One sample yielded the 11 T cell receptor beta chains listed below, sequenced in a study of blood T cell repertoires in COVID-19. Some clones are missing from TCRdb's copy, which holds only in-frame ones; the method was immunoSEQ multiplex PCR. The sample carries 200,000 to 250,000 clones, around 90% recorded once. The sample consisted of peripheral blood. Receptors were obtained from a man aged 55 to 69 who had recovered from COVID-19.

V usage is TRBV18 and J usage is TRBJ1-3; D might be TRBD1 (5 bases). The CDR3 is 20 amino acids. The V gene lost 2 bases and the J gene lost 0 bases, with 23 bases spanning the gap. The germline V gene encodes CDR1 KGHSH and CDR2 LQKENI. The CDR3 region is CASSPVTTEGRPRSGNTIYF. CDR3 sequence (DNA): TGTGCCAGCTCACCAGTTACGACAGAAGGACGACCCCGCTCTGGAAACACCATATATTTT.

V is TRBV29-1 and J is TRBJ2-3, with unresolved D. V lost 6 bases, J lost 2 bases, and 9 bases lay in between. This CDR3 region has 12 residues. Germline CDR1 reads SQVTM; CDR2 reads ANQGSEA. CDR3 nucleotides: TGCAGCGTCGAGCAAAACACAGATACGCAGTATTTT. As protein: CSVEQNTDTQYF.

The chain links TRBV2 to TRBJ1-3; D unclear. CDR1 and CDR2 (germline): SNHLY, FYNNEI. Trimming pared 8 bases from V and 3 bases from J, leaving 17 bases between. This CDR3 region has 15 residues. This CDR3 reads CASRSWEGYGNTIYF. DNA for the CDR3: TGTGCCAGCCGCTCCTGGGAGGGATATGGAAACACCATATATTTT.

This clone came up a few times. The rearrangement uses TRBV19 and TRBJ1-2; D is ambiguous. Germline V gives CDR1 LNHDA, CDR2 SQIVND (reference sequence). With 1 base removed from V and 11 bases from J, the gap between germline ends came to 8 bases. This CDR3 comprises 11 residues. The CDR3 is CASSIGTRYTF. CDR3 in DNA: TGTGCCAGTAGTATAGGAACGAGATACACCTTC.

The chain has TRBV14 and TRBJ1-6; TRBD1 aligns across 7 bases. V lost 0 bases, J lost 10 bases, and 9 bases stayed unmatched. Germline V CDR1 and CDR2: SGHDN, FVKESK. This CDR3 contains 16 residues. The CDR3 DNA reads TGTGCCAGCAGCCAAGACCGACAGGGCCTGGGGTCACCCCTCCACTTT. Translating it yields CASSQDRQGLGSPLHF.

This chain connects TRBV3-1 (or the pseudogene TRBV3-2) to TRBJ2-2, with D unclear. With 4 bases removed from V and 6 bases from J, the gap between germline ends came to 12 bases. The CDR3 sequence is 14 residues long. From germline, CDR1 is LGHDT and CDR2 YNNKEL (reference sequence). The CDR3 loop reads CASSLGSAAGELFF. The CDR3, as DNA: TGTGCCAGCAGCCTTGGTTCGGCGGCCGGGGAGCTGTTTTTT.

This clone was seen a few times. This chain's CDR3 is CASSQPGTQRTYEQYF. CDR3 DNA: TGTGCCAGCAGCCAACCAGGGACACAGCGAACCTACGAGCAGTACTTC. The chain uses TRBV3-1 (or the pseudogene TRBV3-2) and TRBJ2-7; a weak D match, TRBD1 (6 bases). The CDR3 contains 16 residues. CDR1 and CDR2 (germline): LGHDT, YNNKEL (reference sequence). The V end lost 2 bases, the J end lost 2 bases, and 16 bases lay between the germline ends.

On this clone itself: The same CDR3 is also encoded by other DNA sequences in this sample. The chain combines TRBV6-2 or TRBV6-3 with TRBJ2-3; TRBD2 matches at 7 bases. The germline gives CDR1 MNHEY, CDR2 SVGEGT. This CDR3 comprises 15 residues. V lost 2 bases and J lost 2; bases outside the gene matches: 4. The CDR3 protein is CASSYSSGTTDTQYF. Here the CDR3 DNA reads TGTGCCAGCAGTTACAGCAGCGGGACCACAGATACGCAGTATTTT.

This chain links TRBV18 with TRBJ1-2, with D uncertain. The V end was cut by 0 bases, the J end by 2 bases, with 10 bases between. Germline CDR1 reads KGHSH; CDR2 reads LQKENI. The CDR3 totals 15 residues. The CDR3 protein is CASSPPEVGNYGYTF. DNA of the CDR3: TGTGCCAGCTCACCACCGGAGGTGGGCAACTATGGCTACACCTTC.

V usage is TRBV7-2 and J usage is TRBJ1-2, with no clear D. This CDR3 is built from 14 residues. Germline V gene lookup returns CDR1 SGHTA and CDR2 FQGNSA. Trimming took off 4 bases at V and 8 bases at J, with 17 bases between the two ends. CDR3 sequence reads: CASSSRVPKGGYTF. The CDR3 bases are TGTGCCAGCAGCTCCCGGGTCCCGAAAGGAGGCTACACCTTC.

V gene TRBV5-1 combines with J gene TRBJ2-1; 7 nucleotides line up with TRBD1. The germline V gene has CDR1 SGHRS and CDR2 YFSETQ. The CDR3 covers 13 residues. V lost 5 bases to trimming and J lost 8 bases; unmatched junction nucleotides: 7. The CDR3 DNA reads TGCGCCAGCAGTTCCGACAGGGCCCATGAGCAGTTCTTC. Its protein product is CASSSDRAHEQFF.